A selection of T cell receptor beta chains follows, all from one sample in a study of OX40 agonist ivuxolimab in advanced cancers. Clones were sequenced by immunoSEQ multiplex PCR, and TCRdb holds only the in-frame ones, with some missing. The sample carries tens of thousands of clones, 90% to 95% recorded once. Sequenced here: CD4+ or CD8+ T cells sorted from blood, sampled in a trial of the OX40 agonist ivuxolimab. Receptors originate from an adult with an advanced solid tumor such as melanoma, head and neck, liver or kidney cancer. The CDR3 runs from the conserved cysteine through the conserved F or W. A D gene is named only where the DNA matches it firmly. Clone size is stated in some rows and not others, as once, few, many or a class when expanded.

CDR3 DNA: TGTGCCAGCAGTTACTTCGACGCGTCCTACGAGCAGTACTTC
CDR3 protein: CASSYFDASYEQYF
clone size: -
J gene: TRBJ2-7
D gene: -
V gene: TRBV27

CDR3 DNA: TGTGCCAGCAGTTTGGCCCTCGGGGACCGTGAGCAATTGTACTACGAGCAGTACTTC
CDR3 protein: CASSLALGDREQLYYEQYF
clone size: -
J gene: TRBJ2-7
D gene: -
V gene: TRBV28

CDR3 DNA: TGTGCCAGGGGGGCAGGTCCCTCCTACGAGCAGTACTTC
CDR3 protein: CARGAGPSYEQYF
clone size: -
J gene: TRBJ2-7
D gene: -
V gene: TRBV6-5

CDR3 DNA: TGTGCCAGCAGCCACCCGATGGGACAGGGTGGGACCGGGGAGCTGTTTTTT
CDR3 protein: CASSHPMGQGGTGELFF
clone size: -
J gene: TRBJ2-2
D gene: TRBD1
V gene: TRBV5-6

CDR3 DNA: TGCAGCGTTGAATCATATGGCTACACCTTC
CDR3 protein: CSVESYGYTF
clone size: -
J gene: TRBJ1-2
D gene: -
V gene: TRBV29-1

CDR3 DNA: TGCAGCGTTGAGGCAGTTGGGGAGGCTAATGAAAAACTGTTTTTT
CDR3 protein: CSVEAVGEANEKLFF
clone size: once
J gene: TRBJ1-4
D gene: -
V gene: TRBV29-1

CDR3 DNA: TGCGCCAGCAGCCAAGATCCCAGACTAGCGGGGACGGATGAGCAGTTCTTC
CDR3 protein: CASSQDPRLAGTDEQFF
clone size: -
J gene: TRBJ2-1
D gene: TRBD2
V gene: TRBV4-1

CDR3 DNA: TGTGCCAGCAGCTTACCGGGACAGGGCTACGAGCAGTACTTC
CDR3 protein: CASSLPGQGYEQYF
clone size: once
J gene: TRBJ2-7
D gene: TRBD1
V gene: TRBV5-4

CDR3 DNA: TGCGCCAGCAGTGAGTCTCACGGGGATGAGCAGTTCTTC
CDR3 protein: CASSESHGDEQFF
clone size: -
J gene: TRBJ2-1
D gene: -
V gene: TRBV10-1

CDR3 DNA: TGCGCCAGCAGCCAACCAAGGACAGGGGACACCGGGGAGCTGTTTTTT
CDR3 protein: CASSQPRTGDTGELFF
clone size: -
J gene: TRBJ2-2
D gene: TRBD1
V gene: TRBV4-1

CDR3 DNA: TGTGCCAGCTCACGACCTAGCGGGGGAGACGACTACGAGCAGTACTTC
CDR3 protein: CASSRPSGGDDYEQYF
clone size: -
J gene: TRBJ2-7
D gene: TRBD2
V gene: TRBV18

CDR3 DNA: TGTGCCAGCAGCCCAGGGACATCCTACGAGCAGTACTTC
CDR3 protein: CASSPGTSYEQYF
clone size: once
J gene: TRBJ2-7
D gene: -
V gene: TRBV14

CDR3 DNA: TGTGCCAGCAGCCCTCGAGAGCGCGGGCCCCAGCATTTT
CDR3 protein: CASSPRERGPQHF
clone size: -
J gene: TRBJ1-5
D gene: -
V gene: TRBV6-5

CDR3 DNA: TGCGCCAGCAGCCAAGGAGGGACAGGTCAGCCCCAGCATTTT
CDR3 protein: CASSQGGTGQPQHF
clone size: -
J gene: TRBJ1-5
D gene: TRBD1
V gene: TRBV4-1

CDR3 DNA: TGTGCCAGCAGCTTCGGCTCCACCTACGAGCAGTACTTC
CDR3 protein: CASSFGSTYEQYF
clone size: -
J gene: TRBJ2-7
D gene: -
V gene: TRBV7-9

CDR3 DNA: TGTGCCAGCAGCTTGGTAGGTGGCTACACCTTC
CDR3 protein: CASSLVGGYTF
clone size: -
J gene: TRBJ1-2
D gene: -
V gene: TRBV11-2

CDR3 DNA: TGTGCCAGCAGCGAGGAGAGCTCCTATAATTCACCCCTCCACTTT
CDR3 protein: CASSEESSYNSPLHF
clone size: -
J gene: TRBJ1-6
D gene: -
V gene: TRBV5-4

CDR3 DNA: TGTGCCAGCAGCCCTCGGGACAGGGGATACGAGCAGTACTTC
CDR3 protein: CASSPRDRGYEQYF
clone size: -
J gene: TRBJ2-7
D gene: TRBD1
V gene: TRBV7-9

CDR3 DNA: TGTGCCAGCAGCCAAGGGGGTCTAGGCACTGAAGCTTTCTTT
CDR3 protein: CASSQGGLGTEAFF
clone size: -
J gene: TRBJ1-1
D gene: -
V gene: TRBV7-9

CDR3 DNA: TGTGCCAGCAGCGAGGCGTCTAGCGGATACAATGAGCAGTTCTTC
CDR3 protein: CASSEASSGYNEQFF
clone size: -
J gene: TRBJ2-1
D gene: TRBD2
V gene: TRBV7-6

CDR3 DNA: TGTGCCAGCAGTGTTACAGGGAGCGAAGCTTTCTTT
CDR3 protein: CASSVTGSEAFF
clone size: -
J gene: TRBJ1-1
D gene: -
V gene: TRBV6-5

CDR3 DNA: TGTGCCAGCAGCTTACGCCCTGGAAACACCATATATTTT
CDR3 protein: CASSLRPGNTIYF
clone size: -
J gene: TRBJ1-3
D gene: -
V gene: TRBV7-9

CDR3 DNA: TGTGCCAGTAGTATAGCCAGCCCCACTGAAGCTTTCTTT
CDR3 protein: CASSIASPTEAFF
clone size: -
J gene: TRBJ1-1
D gene: -
V gene: TRBV19

CDR3 DNA: TGCGCCAGCAGCTTGGTAGTAGGGGGCGGCTACGAGCAGTACTTC
CDR3 protein: CASSLVVGGGYEQYF
clone size: -
J gene: TRBJ2-7
D gene: TRBD1
V gene: TRBV5-1

CDR3 DNA: TGTGCCAGCAGCGTAGTCGGTAACCCCCTCTGGGACTCTGGAAACACCATATATTTT
CDR3 protein: CASSVVGNPLWDSGNTIYF
clone size: once
J gene: TRBJ1-3
D gene: -
V gene: TRBV9

CDR3 DNA: TGCGCCAGCAGCCAAGATTGGGTCGGCTACAGTAGGAATGAGCAGTTCTTC
CDR3 protein: CASSQDWVGYSRNEQFF
clone size: -
J gene: TRBJ2-1
D gene: -
V gene: TRBV4-1

CDR3 DNA: TGCGCCAGCAGCCAAGGGCTAGCGGGGGGGCAGTACTTC
CDR3 protein: CASSQGLAGGQYF
clone size: -
J gene: TRBJ2-4
D gene: TRBD2
V gene: TRBV4-1

CDR3 DNA: TGTGCCAGCAGTTTGGGGGCGACCGAGCAGTACTTC
CDR3 protein: CASSLGATEQYF
clone size: -
J gene: TRBJ2-7
D gene: -
V gene: TRBV28

CDR3 DNA: TGCGCCAGCAGCCAAATTCCGGGACAGGAGAACTATGGCTACACCTTC
CDR3 protein: CASSQIPGQENYGYTF
clone size: -
J gene: TRBJ1-2
D gene: TRBD1
V gene: TRBV4-1

CDR3 DNA: TGTGCCAGCAGTTTCTCTCTAGCGGGGAAGTACAATGAGCAGTTCTTC
CDR3 protein: CASSFSLAGKYNEQFF
clone size: -
J gene: TRBJ2-1
D gene: TRBD2
V gene: TRBV6-4

CDR3 DNA: TGTGCCAGCACCACAGGATACACCGGGGAGCTGTTTTTT
CDR3 protein: CASTTGYTGELFF
clone size: -
J gene: TRBJ2-2
D gene: -
V gene: TRBV27

CDR3 DNA: TGTGCCAGCAGTTACTCGCGGGACAGGCGGTACGAGCAGTACTTC
CDR3 protein: CASSYSRDRRYEQYF
clone size: -
J gene: TRBJ2-7
D gene: TRBD1
V gene: TRBV6-5

CDR3 DNA: TGTGCCAGCAGTGACCCGACGGCAGGGCCTAATGAAAAACTGTTTTTT
CDR3 protein: CASSDPTAGPNEKLFF
clone size: -
J gene: TRBJ1-4
D gene: -
V gene: TRBV6-4

CDR3 DNA: TGTGCCCAGGGGGATGGCTACACCTTC
CDR3 protein: CAQGDGYTF
clone size: -
J gene: TRBJ1-2
D gene: TRBD1
V gene: TRBV30

CDR3 DNA: TGTGCCAGCGAGGGGGGAAGGACAGGCACCGGGGAGCTGTTTTTT
CDR3 protein: CASEGGRTGTGELFF
clone size: -
J gene: TRBJ2-2
D gene: -
V gene: TRBV19

CDR3 DNA: TGTGCCAGCAGCTTAGAGTCGGCCTATAATTCACCCCTCCACTTT
CDR3 protein: CASSLESAYNSPLHF
clone size: -
J gene: TRBJ1-6
D gene: -
V gene: TRBV7-9

CDR3 DNA: TGTGCCAGCAGCCAAGAAGCCCCACCGGGGAGGTCCTACGAGCAGTACTTC
CDR3 protein: CASSQEAPPGRSYEQYF
clone size: -
J gene: TRBJ2-7
D gene: -
V gene: TRBV4-2

CDR3 DNA: TGTGCCAGCAGTATTGGGGGGCAACAAGAGACCCAGTACTTC
CDR3 protein: CASSIGGQQETQYF
clone size: once
J gene: TRBJ2-5
D gene: -
V gene: TRBV5-5

CDR3 DNA: TGCGCCAGCAGCTTGGGCCCTCGGGGGGTCCAAGAGACCCAGTACTTC
CDR3 protein: CASSLGPRGVQETQYF
clone size: -
J gene: TRBJ2-5
D gene: TRBD2
V gene: TRBV5-1

CDR3 DNA: TGTGCCAGCAGCCTACTCGGGGGCACCCAAGAGACCCAGTACTTC
CDR3 protein: CASSLLGGTQETQYF
clone size: -
J gene: TRBJ2-5
D gene: -
V gene: TRBV7-8

CDR3 DNA: TGTGCCAGCAGTTACAAAGGGACTGGAAACACCATATATTTT
CDR3 protein: CASSYKGTGNTIYF
clone size: -
J gene: TRBJ1-3
D gene: -
V gene: TRBV6-5

CDR3 DNA: TGTGCCAGCAGCTTAATGGCGGGGACCTACAATGAGCAGTTCTTC
CDR3 protein: CASSLMAGTYNEQFF
clone size: -
J gene: TRBJ2-1
D gene: -
V gene: TRBV7-3

CDR3 DNA: TGCGCCAGCAGCTTGCCGGGACAGGAGAAATATGGCTACACCTTC
CDR3 protein: CASSLPGQEKYGYTF
clone size: -
J gene: TRBJ1-2
D gene: TRBD1
V gene: TRBV5-1

CDR3 DNA: TGTGCCAGCAGCTTAGTTCTCGTCCAAGAGACCCAGTACTTC
CDR3 protein: CASSLVLVQETQYF
clone size: -
J gene: TRBJ2-5
D gene: -
V gene: TRBV7-9

CDR3 DNA: TGTGCCAGCAGCCAGGGGTTTTTCACAGATACGCAGTATTTT
CDR3 protein: CASSQGFFTDTQYF
clone size: -
J gene: TRBJ2-3
D gene: -
V gene: TRBV6-1

CDR3 DNA: TGTGCCAGCAGCTTGGAACGAACGGGACTCCAAGACCAAGAGACCCAGTACTTC
CDR3 protein: CASSLERTGLQDQETQYF
clone size: -
J gene: TRBJ2-5
D gene: -
V gene: TRBV5-4

CDR3 DNA: TGTGCCAGCAGGCGTCTAAGGGTCGGAAACACCATATATTTT
CDR3 protein: CASRRLRVGNTIYF
clone size: -
J gene: TRBJ1-3
D gene: -
V gene: TRBV7-7